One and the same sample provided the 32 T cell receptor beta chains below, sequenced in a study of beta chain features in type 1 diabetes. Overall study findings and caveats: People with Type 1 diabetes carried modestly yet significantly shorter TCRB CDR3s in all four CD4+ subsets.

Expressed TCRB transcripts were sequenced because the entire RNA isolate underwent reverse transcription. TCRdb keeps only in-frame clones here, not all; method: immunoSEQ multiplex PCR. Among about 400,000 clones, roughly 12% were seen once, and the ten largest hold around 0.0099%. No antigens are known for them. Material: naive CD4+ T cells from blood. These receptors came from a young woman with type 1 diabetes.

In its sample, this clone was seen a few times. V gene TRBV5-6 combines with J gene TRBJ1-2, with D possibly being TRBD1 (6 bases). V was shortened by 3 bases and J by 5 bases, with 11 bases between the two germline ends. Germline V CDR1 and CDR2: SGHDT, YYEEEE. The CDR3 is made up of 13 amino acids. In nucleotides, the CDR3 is TGTGCCAGCAGCTCAGGACAGTATTATGGCTACACCTTC. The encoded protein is CASSSGQYYGYTF.

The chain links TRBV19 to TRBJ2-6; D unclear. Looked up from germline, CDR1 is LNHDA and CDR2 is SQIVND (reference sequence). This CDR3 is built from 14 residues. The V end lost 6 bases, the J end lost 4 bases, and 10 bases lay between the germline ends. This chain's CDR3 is CASRPARGANVLTF. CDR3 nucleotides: TGTGCCAGTAGACCCGCGCGAGGGGCCAACGTCCTGACTTTC.

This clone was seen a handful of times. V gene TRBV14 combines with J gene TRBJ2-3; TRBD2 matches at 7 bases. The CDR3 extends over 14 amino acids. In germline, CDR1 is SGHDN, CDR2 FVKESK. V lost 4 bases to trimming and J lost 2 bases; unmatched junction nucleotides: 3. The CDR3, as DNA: TGTGCCAGCAGCCCGTGGGACTACACAGATACGCAGTATTTT. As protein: CASSPWDYTDTQYF.

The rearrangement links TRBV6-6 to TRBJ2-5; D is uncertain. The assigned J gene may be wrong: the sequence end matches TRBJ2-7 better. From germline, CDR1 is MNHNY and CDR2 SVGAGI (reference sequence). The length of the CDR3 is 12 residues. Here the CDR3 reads CASGNGAYEQYF. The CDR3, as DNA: TGTGCCAGCGGTAACGGAGCCTACGAGCAGTACTTC.

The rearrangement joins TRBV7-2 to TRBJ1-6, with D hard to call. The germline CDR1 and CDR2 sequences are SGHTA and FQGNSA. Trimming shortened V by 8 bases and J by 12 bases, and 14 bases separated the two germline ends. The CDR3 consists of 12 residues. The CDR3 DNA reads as TGTGCCAGCTCCATAAACCAGGAACCCCTCCACTTT. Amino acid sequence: CASSINQEPLHF.

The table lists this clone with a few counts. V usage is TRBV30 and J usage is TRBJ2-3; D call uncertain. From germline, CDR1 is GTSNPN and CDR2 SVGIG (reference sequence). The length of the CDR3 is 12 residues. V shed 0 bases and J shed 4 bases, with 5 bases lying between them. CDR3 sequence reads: CAWSVLSDTQYF. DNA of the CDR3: TGTGCCTGGAGTGTACTGTCAGATACGCAGTATTTT.

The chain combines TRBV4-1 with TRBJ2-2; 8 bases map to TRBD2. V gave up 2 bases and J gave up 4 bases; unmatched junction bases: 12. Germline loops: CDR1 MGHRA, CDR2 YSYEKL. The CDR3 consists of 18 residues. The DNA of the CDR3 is TGCGCCAGCAGCCAAACGGGAGGGGGGCTAGTGGGCACCGGGGAGCTGTTTTTT. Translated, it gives CASSQTGGGLVGTGELFF.

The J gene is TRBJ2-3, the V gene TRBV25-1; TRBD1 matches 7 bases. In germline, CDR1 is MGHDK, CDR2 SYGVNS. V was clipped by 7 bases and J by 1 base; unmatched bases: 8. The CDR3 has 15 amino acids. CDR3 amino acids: CASIREQGGTDTQYF. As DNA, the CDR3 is TGTGCCAGCATAAGAGAGCAGGGGGGCACAGATACGCAGTATTTT.

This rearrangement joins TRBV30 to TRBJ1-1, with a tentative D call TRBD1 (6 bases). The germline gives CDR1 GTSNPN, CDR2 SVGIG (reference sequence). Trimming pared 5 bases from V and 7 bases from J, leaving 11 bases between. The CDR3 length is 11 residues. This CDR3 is CAWGRRGEAFF. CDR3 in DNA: TGTGCCTGGGGCCGCAGGGGTGAAGCTTTCTTT.

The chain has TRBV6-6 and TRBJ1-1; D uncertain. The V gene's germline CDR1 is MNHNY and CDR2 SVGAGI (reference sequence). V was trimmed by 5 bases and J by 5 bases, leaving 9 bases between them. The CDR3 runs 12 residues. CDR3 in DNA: TGTGCCAGCAGTCCACCGGGAACTGAAGCTTTCTTT. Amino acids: CASSPPGTEAFF.

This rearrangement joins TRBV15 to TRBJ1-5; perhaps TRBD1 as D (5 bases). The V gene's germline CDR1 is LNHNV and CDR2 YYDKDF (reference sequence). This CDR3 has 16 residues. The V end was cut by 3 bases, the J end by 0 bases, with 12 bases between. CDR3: CATSSPEGPSNQPQHF. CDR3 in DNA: TGTGCCACCAGCAGCCCGGAGGGACCTAGCAATCAGCCCCAGCATTTT.

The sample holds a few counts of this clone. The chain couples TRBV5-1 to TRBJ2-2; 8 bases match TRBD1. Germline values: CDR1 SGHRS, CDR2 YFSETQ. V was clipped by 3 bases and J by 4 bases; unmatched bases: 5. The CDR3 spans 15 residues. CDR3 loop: CASSSRDRGTGELFF. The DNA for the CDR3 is TGCGCCAGCAGCTCGCGAGACAGGGGCACCGGGGAGCTGTTTTTT. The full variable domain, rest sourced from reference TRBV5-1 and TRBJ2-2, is KAGVTQTPRYLIKTRGQQVTLSCSPISGHRSVSWYQQTPGQGLQFLFEYFSETQRNKGNFPGRFSGRQFSNSRSEMNVSTLELGDSALYLCASSSRDRGTGELFFGEGSRLTVL.

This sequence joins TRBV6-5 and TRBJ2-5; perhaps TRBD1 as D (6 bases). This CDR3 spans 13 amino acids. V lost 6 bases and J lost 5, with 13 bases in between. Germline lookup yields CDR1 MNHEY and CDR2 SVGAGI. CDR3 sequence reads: CASSRTVTETQYF. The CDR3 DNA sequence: TGTGCCAGCAGCCGGACAGTTACCGAGACCCAGTACTTC.

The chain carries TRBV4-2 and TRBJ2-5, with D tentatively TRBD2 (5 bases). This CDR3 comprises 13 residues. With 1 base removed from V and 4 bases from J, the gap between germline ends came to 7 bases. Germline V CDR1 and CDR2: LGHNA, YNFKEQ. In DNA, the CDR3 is TGTGCCAGCAGCCAAGCAGGAGGAGAGACCCAGTACTTC. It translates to CASSQAGGETQYF.

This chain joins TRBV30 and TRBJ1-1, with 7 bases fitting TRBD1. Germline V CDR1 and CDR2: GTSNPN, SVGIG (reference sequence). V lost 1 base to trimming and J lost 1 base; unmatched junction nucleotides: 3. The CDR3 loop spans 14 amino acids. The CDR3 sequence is CAWSGQGGNTEAFF. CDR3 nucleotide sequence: TGTGCCTGGAGTGGTCAGGGGGGGAACACTGAAGCTTTCTTT.

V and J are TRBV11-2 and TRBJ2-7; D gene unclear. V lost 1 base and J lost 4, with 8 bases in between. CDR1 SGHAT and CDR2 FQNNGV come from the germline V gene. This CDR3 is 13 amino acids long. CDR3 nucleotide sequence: TGTGCCAGCAGCTTAGTTCTTAAATACGAGCAGTACTTC. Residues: CASSLVLKYEQYF.

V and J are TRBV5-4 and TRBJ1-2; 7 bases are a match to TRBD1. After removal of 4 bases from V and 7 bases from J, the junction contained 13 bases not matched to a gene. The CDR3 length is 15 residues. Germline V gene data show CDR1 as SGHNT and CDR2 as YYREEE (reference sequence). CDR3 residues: CASSLILTGKPGYTF. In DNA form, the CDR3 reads TGTGCCAGCAGCCTTATTCTGACAGGGAAGCCTGGCTACACCTTC. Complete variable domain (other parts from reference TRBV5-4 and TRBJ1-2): ETGVTQSPTHLIKTRGQQVTLRCSSQSGHNTVSWYQQALGQGPQFIFQYYREEENGRGNFPPRFSGLQFPNYSSELNVNALELDDSALYLCASSLILTGKPGYTFGSGTRLTVV.

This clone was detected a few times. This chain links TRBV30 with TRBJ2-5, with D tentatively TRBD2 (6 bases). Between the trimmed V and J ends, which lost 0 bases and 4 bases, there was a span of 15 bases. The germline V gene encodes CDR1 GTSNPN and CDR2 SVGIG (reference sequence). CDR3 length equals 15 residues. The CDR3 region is CAWSVLGGTPETQYF. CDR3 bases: TGTGCCTGGAGTGTACTTGGGGGGACCCCAGAGACCCAGTACTTC.

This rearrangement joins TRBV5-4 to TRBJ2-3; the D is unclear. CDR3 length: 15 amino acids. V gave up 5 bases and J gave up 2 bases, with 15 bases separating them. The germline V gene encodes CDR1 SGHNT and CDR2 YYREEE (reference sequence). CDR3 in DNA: TGTGCCAGCAGAACAGATCCGAAATTCACAGATACGCAGTATTTT. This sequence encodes CASRTDPKFTDTQYF.

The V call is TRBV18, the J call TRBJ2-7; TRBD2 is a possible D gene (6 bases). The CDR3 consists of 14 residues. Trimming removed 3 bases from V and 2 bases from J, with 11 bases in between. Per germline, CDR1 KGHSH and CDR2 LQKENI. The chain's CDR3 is CASSPSEGPYEQYF. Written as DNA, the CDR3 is TGTGCCAGCTCACCTTCGGAGGGGCCCTACGAGCAGTACTTC.

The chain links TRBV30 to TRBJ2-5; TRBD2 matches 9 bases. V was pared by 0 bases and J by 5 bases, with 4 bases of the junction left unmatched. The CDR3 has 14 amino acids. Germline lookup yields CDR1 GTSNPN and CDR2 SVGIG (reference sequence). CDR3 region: CAWSVLAGVETQYF. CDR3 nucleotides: TGTGCCTGGAGTGTTTTAGCGGGAGTGGAGACCCAGTACTTC. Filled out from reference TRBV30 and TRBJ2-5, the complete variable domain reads SQTIHQWPATLVQPVGSPLSLECTVEGTSNPNLYWYRQAAGRGLQLLFYSVGIGQISSEVPQNLSASRPQDRQFILSSKKLLLSDSGFYLCAWSVLAGVETQYFGPGTRLLVL.

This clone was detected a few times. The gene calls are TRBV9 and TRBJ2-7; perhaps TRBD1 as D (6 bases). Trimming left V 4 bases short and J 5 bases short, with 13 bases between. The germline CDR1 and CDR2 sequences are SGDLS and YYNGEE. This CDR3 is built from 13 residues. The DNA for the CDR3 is TGTGCCAGCAGCCCCTGGGGGCCCAACGAGCAGTACTTC. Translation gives CASSPWGPNEQYF.

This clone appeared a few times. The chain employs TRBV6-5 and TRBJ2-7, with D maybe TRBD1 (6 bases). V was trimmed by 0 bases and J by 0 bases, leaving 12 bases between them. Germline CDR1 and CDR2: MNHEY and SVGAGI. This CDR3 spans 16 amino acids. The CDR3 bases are TGTGCCAGCAGTTACTCGCAGGGGCGCGGCTCCTACGAGCAGTACTTC. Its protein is CASSYSQGRGSYEQYF.

This chain's CDR3 is CASSQERLAGGGTDTQYF. In DNA, the CDR3 is TGCGCCAGCAGCCAAGAGAGGCTAGCGGGGGGCGGCACAGATACGCAGTATTTT. The rearrangement joins TRBV4-1 to TRBJ2-3; 11 positions agree with TRBD2. The junction had 6 bases not matched to a gene; V was cut back by 0 bases and J by 1 base. The CDR3 has 18 residues. Germline V gene sequence: CDR1 MGHRA, CDR2 YSYEKL.

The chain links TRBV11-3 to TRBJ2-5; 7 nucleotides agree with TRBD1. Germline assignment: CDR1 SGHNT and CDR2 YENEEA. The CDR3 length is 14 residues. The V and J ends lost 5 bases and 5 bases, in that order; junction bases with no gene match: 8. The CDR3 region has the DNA TGTGCCAGCAGCCCAGGGGGAAGTCAGGAGACCCAGTACTTC. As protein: CASSPGGSQETQYF.

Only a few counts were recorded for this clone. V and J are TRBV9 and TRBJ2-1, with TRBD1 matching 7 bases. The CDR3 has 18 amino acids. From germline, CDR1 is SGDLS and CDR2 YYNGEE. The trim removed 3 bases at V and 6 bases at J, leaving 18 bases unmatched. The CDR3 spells CASSDGGRVTGLLNEQFF. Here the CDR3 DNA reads TGTGCCAGCAGCGACGGTGGAAGGGTGACAGGGCTCCTCAATGAGCAGTTCTTC.

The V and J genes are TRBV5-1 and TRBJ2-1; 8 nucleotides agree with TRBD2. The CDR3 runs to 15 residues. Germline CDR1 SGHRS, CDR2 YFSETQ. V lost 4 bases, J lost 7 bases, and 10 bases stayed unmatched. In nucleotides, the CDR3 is TGCGCCAGCAGCCTCCGGCTAGCGGGTGGGAATGAGCAGTTCTTC. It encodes CASSLRLAGGNEQFF.

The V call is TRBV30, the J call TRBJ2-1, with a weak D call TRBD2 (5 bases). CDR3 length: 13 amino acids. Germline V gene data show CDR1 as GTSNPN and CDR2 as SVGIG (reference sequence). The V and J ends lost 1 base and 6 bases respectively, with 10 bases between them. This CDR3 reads CAWSADWTNEQFF. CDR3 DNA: TGTGCCTGGAGTGCGGACTGGACCAATGAGCAGTTCTTC.

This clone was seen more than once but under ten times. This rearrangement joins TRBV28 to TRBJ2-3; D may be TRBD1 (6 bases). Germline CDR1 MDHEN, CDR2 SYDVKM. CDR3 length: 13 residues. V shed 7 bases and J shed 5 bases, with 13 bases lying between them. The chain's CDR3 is CASTPPGEDTQYF. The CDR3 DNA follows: TGTGCCAGCACCCCACCAGGGGAAGATACGCAGTATTTT.

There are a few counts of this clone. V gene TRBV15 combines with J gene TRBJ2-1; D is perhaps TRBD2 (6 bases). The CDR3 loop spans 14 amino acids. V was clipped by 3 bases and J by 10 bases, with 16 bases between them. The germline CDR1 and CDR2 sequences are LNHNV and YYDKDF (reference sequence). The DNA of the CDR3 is TGTGCCACCAGCAGGACTAATCCTAGCGTCGAGCAGTTCTTC. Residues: CATSRTNPSVEQFF. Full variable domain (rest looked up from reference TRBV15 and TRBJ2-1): DAMVIQNPRYQVTQFGKPVTLSCSQTLNHNVMYWYQQKSSQAPKLLFHYYDKDFNNEADTPDNFQSRRPNTSFCFLDIRSPGLGDTAMYLCATSRTNPSVEQFFGPGTRLTVL.

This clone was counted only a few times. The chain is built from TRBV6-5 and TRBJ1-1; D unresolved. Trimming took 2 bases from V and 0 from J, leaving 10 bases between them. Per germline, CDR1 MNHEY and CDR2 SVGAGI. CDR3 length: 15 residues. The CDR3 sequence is CASSYRLGLNTEAFF. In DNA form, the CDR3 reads TGTGCCAGCAGTTACCGACTCGGCTTGAACACTGAAGCTTTCTTT.

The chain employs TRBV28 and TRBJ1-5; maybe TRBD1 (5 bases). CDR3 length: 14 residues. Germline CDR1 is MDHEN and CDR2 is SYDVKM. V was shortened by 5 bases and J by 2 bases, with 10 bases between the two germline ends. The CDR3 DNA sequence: TGTGCCAGCAGTGGAGGGGCGGGCAATCAGCCCCAGCATTTT. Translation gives CASSGGAGNQPQHF.